Following are 9 T cell receptor beta chains from one sample sequenced in a study of T cells after yellow fever vaccination. TCRdb reanalysed the 5' RACE reads using MiXCR and keeps one entry per CDR3 protein. The table lists under 400,000 distinct CDR3 sequences, approximately 12% of them singletons. Here the sequenced sample was CD4+ T cells sorted from PBMCs, taken 15 days after the yellow fever booster vaccination. The receptors originated from a man aged 18 to 35 who received the YFV17D yellow fever vaccine.

J is TRBJ1-2 and V is TRBV29-1; D is possibly TRBD1 (5 bases). V lost 4 bases and J 1 base, leaving 22 bases between the germline ends. The CDR3 has 17 amino acids. CDR1 SQVTM and CDR2 ANQGSEA come from the germline V gene. The CDR3 sequence: CSVVLTADKRGNYGYTF. The CDR3 coding sequence is TGCAGCGTTGTCCTGACAGCAGACAAACGCGGTAACTATGGCTACACCTTC.

V usage is TRBV9 and J usage is TRBJ1-4; D unclear. The CDR3 length is 18 residues. Trimming left V 4 bases short and J 7 bases short, with 26 bases between. The germline gives CDR1 SGDLS, CDR2 YYNGEE. The CDR3 reads CASSLTRGDWPGGEKLFF. In DNA, the CDR3 is TGTGCCAGCAGCCTTACCCGAGGCGACTGGCCCGGTGGTGAAAAACTGTTTTTT.

The J gene is TRBJ1-2, the V gene TRBV7-9; D is ambiguous. The V end lost 1 base, the J end lost 0 bases, and 9 bases lay between the germline ends. The germline V gene encodes CDR1 SEHNR and CDR2 FQNEAQ (reference sequence). The CDR3 runs to 15 residues. The DNA of the CDR3 is TGTGCCAGCAGCTTAGACCCGGGGACTAACTATGGCTACACCTTC. Its translation: CASSLDPGTNYGYTF.

This clonotype was observed a handful of times. The J gene is TRBJ2-3, the V gene TRBV7-2, with TRBD2 matching over 10 bases. Per the germline V gene, CDR1 is SGHTA and CDR2 is FQGNSA. The length of the CDR3 is 17 residues. V lost 2 bases to trimming and J lost 1 base; unmatched junction nucleotides: 6. Here the CDR3 reads CASSLSALAGGTDTQYF. The CDR3 DNA follows: TGTGCCAGCAGCTTATCCGCGCTAGCGGGGGGCACAGATACGCAGTATTTT.

The rearrangement uses TRBV2 and TRBJ2-2; no clear D gene. V was clipped by 6 bases and J by 0 bases, with 11 bases between them. The germline V gene has CDR1 SNHLY and CDR2 FYNNEI. CDR3 length: 15 amino acids. CDR3 sequence (DNA): TGTGCCAGCAGACTGCTCTCTTCGAACACCGGGGAGCTGTTTTTT. Its translation is CASRLLSSNTGELFF.

This clonotype was seen a handful of times. The genes are TRBV28 and TRBJ2-7, with D unresolved. The germline CDR1 and CDR2 sequences are MDHEN and SYDVKM. V was pared by 6 bases and J by 0 bases, with 18 bases between. CDR3 length: 16 residues. The CDR3 DNA reads as TGTGCCAGCAGCCCCGCCCACTGGCCCCGCTCCTACGAGCAGTACGTC. It encodes CASSPAHWPRSYEQYV.

V is TRBV4-2 and J is TRBJ1-4; D remains ambiguous. Trimming took off 1 base at V and 7 bases at J, with 16 bases between the two ends. Germline V lookup: CDR1 LGHNA, CDR2 YNFKEQ. This CDR3 has 16 residues. CDR3 region: CASSQVSDGPIEKLFF. The CDR3 DNA is TGTGCCAGCAGCCAAGTATCTGACGGCCCCATTGAAAAACTGTTTTTT.

This clonotype was picked up a small number of times. The chain combines TRBV7-2 with TRBJ1-1; no clear D. CDR3 length: 14 amino acids. Germline CDR1 reads SGHTA; CDR2 reads FQGNSA. V gave up 5 bases and J gave up 8 bases, with 18 bases separating them. The CDR3 coding sequence is TGTGCCAGCAGCGCTGCCTACGGGCGGGTAGAAGCTTTCTTT. Translating gives CASSAAYGRVEAFF.

The rearrangement links TRBV5-1 to TRBJ1-2, with D unresolved. V lost 0 bases to trimming and J lost 6 bases, with 9 bases between them. The V gene's germline CDR1 is SGHRS and CDR2 YFSETQ. This CDR3 is 13 amino acids long. As DNA, the CDR3 is TGCGCCAGCAGCTTGGAAGGGTTGGATGGCTACACCTTC. Translating gives CASSLEGLDGYTF. The whole variable domain, remainder taken from reference TRBV5-1 and TRBJ1-2, is KAGVTQTPRYLIKTRGQQVTLSCSPISGHRSVSWYQQTPGQGLQFLFEYFSETQRNKGNFPGRFSGRQFSNSRSEMNVSTLELGDSALYLCASSLEGLDGYTFGSGTRLTVV.